This T cell receptor (beta chain) was captured in a study of cytomegalovirus exposure and HLA in healthy donors. The PCR was carried out with 60 Vbeta primers and 13 Jbeta primers. Only in-frame clones appear in the TCRdb table, and some are missing; sequencing was by immunoSEQ multiplex PCR. The sample gives some 120,000 clones, roughly 68% of which show up once; 5.8% is in the top ten. Study-level findings and limits: In a later analysis, TCR beta V- and J-gene trimming showed a link to a missense DCLRE1C variant. Association with HLA alleles at 0.05 false discovery rate was found for around 17,000 TCR beta sequences in a later analysis.

CDR1 is SQVTM and CDR2 is ANQGSEA in the germline V gene. V lost 5 bases, J lost 4 bases, and 4 bases stayed unmatched. The CDR3 is 12 residues long. Note on this clone: The antigen is not known.

The chain has TRBV29-1 and TRBJ1-1; 7 bases map to TRBD1. Sequencing used PBMCs. This receptor was taken from a woman in her forties or fifties in good health and CMV-seropositive. CDR3 in amino acids: CSVIPGGTEAFF. The CDR3 DNA follows: TGCAGCGTTATCCCAGGGGGCACTGAAGCTTTCTTT.